Listed below are T cell receptor beta chains from one sample, sequenced in a study of blood T cells in healthy people across ages. One entry per CDR3 protein, called by TCRdb with MiXCR from the 5' RACE reads. The sample shows roughly 1,100,000 distinct CDR3 sequences, almost 25% of them seen only once. These records were also assigned to another study, of T cells of mothers and their children.

Sample: blood. These receptors were taken from a girl aged 2 to 10 in good health. Both conserved end residues are part of each CDR3. D genes are given only for firm matches. Clone size appears in some rows only: once, few, many, or a class for an expanded clone.

J gene: TRBJ2-7
clone size: NA
D gene: NA
V gene: TRBV7-6
CDR3 DNA: TGTGCCAGCAGCTTAGGATTTGTCCAGGGAGCTACCTACGAGCAGTACTTC
CDR3 protein: CASSLGFVQGATYEQYF

J gene: TRBJ2-1
clone size: NA
D gene: NA
V gene: TRBV4-1
CDR3 DNA: TGCGCCAGCAGCCTCTCCGGGGGCAGCGGGCACAATGAGCAGTTCTTC
CDR3 protein: CASSLSGGSGHNEQFF

J gene: TRBJ2-5
clone size: NA
D gene: NA
V gene: TRBV27
CDR3 DNA: TGTGCCAGCAGTTTAATGGGCCTCGGTGAGACCCAGTACTTC
CDR3 protein: CASSLMGLGETQYF

J gene: TRBJ1-4
clone size: NA
D gene: NA
V gene: TRBV7-2
CDR3 DNA: TGTGCCAGTAGCTTAGCCCAGCTGGGGGCAACTAATGAAAAACTGTTTTTT
CDR3 protein: CASSLAQLGATNEKLFF

J gene: TRBJ1-6
clone size: NA
D gene: NA
V gene: TRBV3-1
CDR3 DNA: TGTGCCAGCAGCCTCAACCGGGCCTCTAATTCACCCCTCCACTTT
CDR3 protein: CASSLNRASNSPLHF

J gene: TRBJ2-5
clone size: NA
D gene: NA
V gene: TRBV7-6
CDR3 DNA: TGTGCCAGCAACTTAGACTCCAGGGGTGAAGAGACCCAGTACTTC
CDR3 protein: CASNLDSRGEETQYF

J gene: TRBJ1-1
clone size: NA
D gene: NA
V gene: TRBV12-3/TRBV12-4
CDR3 DNA: TGTGCCAGCAGTTCCATTAACATGCCTGAAGCTTTCTTT
CDR3 protein: CASSSINMPEAFF

J gene: TRBJ2-5
clone size: NA
D gene: NA
V gene: TRBV28
CDR3 DNA: TGTGCCAGCAGTCCAAAACGGCTAGTAAGGGAGACCCAGTACTTC
CDR3 protein: CASSPKRLVRETQYF

J gene: TRBJ1-3
clone size: NA
D gene: NA
V gene: TRBV12-3/TRBV12-4
CDR3 DNA: TGTGCCAGCAGTTTATCCGGGGCGAGGGGAAACACCATATATTTT
CDR3 protein: CASSLSGARGNTIYF

J gene: TRBJ2-5
clone size: few
D gene: TRBD2
V gene: TRBV11-2
CDR3 DNA: TGTGCCAGCAGCTTAGATCTAGGGATAGCGGGGGAGGAGACCCAGTACTTC
CDR3 protein: CASSLDLGIAGEETQYF

J gene: TRBJ2-7
clone size: NA
D gene: TRBD2
V gene: TRBV10-3
CDR3 DNA: TGTGCCATCAGCCTCGAGAGCGGGGGCCTCTACGAGCAGTACTTC
CDR3 protein: CAISLESGGLYEQYF

J gene: TRBJ2-7
clone size: NA
D gene: TRBD2
V gene: TRBV29-1
CDR3 DNA: TGCAGCGTTGAACCGGGAGGGGAAAAAAACGAGCAGTACTTC
CDR3 protein: CSVEPGGEKNEQYF

J gene: TRBJ2-5
clone size: NA
D gene: NA
V gene: TRBV9
CDR3 DNA: TGTGCCAGCAGCGCAGATTCTCGGGCAGAGACCCAGTACTTC
CDR3 protein: CASSADSRAETQYF

J gene: TRBJ2-5
clone size: NA
D gene: NA
V gene: TRBV7-6
CDR3 DNA: TGTGCCAGCCTCTCCGTCACAGGGTTGAGGGAGACCCAGTACTTC
CDR3 protein: CASLSVTGLRETQYF

J gene: TRBJ1-3
clone size: NA
D gene: TRBD1
V gene: TRBV3-1
CDR3 DNA: TGTGCCAGCAGCCAAGGAGACAGGGGGCCCGTAAATTTT
CDR3 protein: CASSQGDRGPVNF